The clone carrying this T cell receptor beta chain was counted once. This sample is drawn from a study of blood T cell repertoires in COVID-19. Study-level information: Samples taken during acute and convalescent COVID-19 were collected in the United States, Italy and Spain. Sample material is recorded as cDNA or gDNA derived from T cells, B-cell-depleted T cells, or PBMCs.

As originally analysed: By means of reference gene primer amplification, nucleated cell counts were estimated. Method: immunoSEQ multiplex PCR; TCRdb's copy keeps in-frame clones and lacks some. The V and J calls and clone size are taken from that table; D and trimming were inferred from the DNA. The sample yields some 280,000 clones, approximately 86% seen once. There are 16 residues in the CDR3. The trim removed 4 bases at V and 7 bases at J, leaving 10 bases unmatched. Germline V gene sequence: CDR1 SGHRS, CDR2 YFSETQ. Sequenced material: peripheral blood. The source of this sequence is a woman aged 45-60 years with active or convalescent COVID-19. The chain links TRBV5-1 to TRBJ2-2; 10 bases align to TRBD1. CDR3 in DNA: TGCGCCAGCAGCCCTCCAGGGACAGGGGCGGTCGGGGAGCTGTTTTTT. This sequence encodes CASSPPGTGAVGELFF. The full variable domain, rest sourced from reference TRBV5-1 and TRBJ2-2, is KAGVTQTPRYLIKTRGQQVTLSCSPISGHRSVSWYQQTPGQGLQFLFEYFSETQRNKGNFPGRFSGRQFSNSRSEMNVSTLELGDSALYLCASSPPGTGAVGELFFGEGSRLTVL.